The 32 T cell receptor beta chains presented below share a single source sample, sequenced in a study of human T cells and chemical hapten exposure (dated by TCRdb to 2020 to 2023). In light of the paper, this sample's time point label describes: patch test 2, 6 weeks after DPC sensitization. The sample's treatment or condition label, decoded: therapeutic diphenylcyclopropenone sensitization with weekly scalp DPC. The library came from RACE. For sequencing, a NextSeq 500 was employed. The raw public reads went through TCRdb reprocessing: fastp at Q25, MiXCR clone calling, in-frame beta chains kept. Duplicate CDR3 protein sequences are folded into a single record with the most common DNA and genes. The sample has about 96,000 distinct CDR3 sequences on record, approximately 9.3% of them singletons. The ten largest clones take up approximately 1.9% of the sample. The sample in question was whole blood, obtained in connection with sensitization to the hapten diphenylcyclopropenone (DPC). The receptors were sampled from a woman aged 40-49 years with alopecia areata. Some clones in this sample may be carry-over from other donors' samples.

The chain is built from TRBV4-2 and TRBJ1-5; TRBD1 matches at 7 bases. Trimming cost V 3 bases and J 3 bases; bases outside gene matches: 5. Germline CDR1 is LGHNA and CDR2 is YNFKEQ. The CDR3 has 15 residues. The chain's CDR3 is CASSQEDRINQPQHF. The CDR3 region has the DNA TGTGCCAGCAGCCAGGAGGACAGGATCAATCAGCCCCAGCATTTT.

This chain links TRBV6-1 with TRBJ2-1; the match to TRBD1 covers 8 bases. This CDR3 has 13 residues. Germline CDR1 reads MNHNS; CDR2 reads SASEGT. V dropped 3 bases and J dropped 10; count of bases not matched to a gene: 5. CDR3 nucleotide sequence: TGTGCCAGCAGTGACCCGGACAGGGCGGAGCAGTTCTTC. It is translated as CASSDPDRAEQFF.

This clonotype was seen at least ten times. The chain couples TRBV11-2 to TRBJ2-5; 8 bases are shared with TRBD2. Unmatched junction bases numbered 0, after V lost 6 bases and J lost 0 bases. Germline CDR1 reads SGHAT; CDR2 reads FQNNGV. The CDR3 covers 13 residues. CDR3 nucleotides: TGTGCCAGCAGGACTAGCGACCAAGAGACCCAGTACTTC. This codes for CASRTSDQETQYF.

This clonotype appeared many times. V usage is TRBV6-5 and J usage is TRBJ2-3, with 13 bases fitting TRBD2. Trimming at V came to 0 bases and at J to 4 bases, leaving 4 bases not matched to a gene. CDR1 and CDR2 (germline): MNHEY, SVGAGI. CDR3 length: 17 residues. The CDR3 region has the DNA TGTGCCAGCAGTTACTCTCGACTAGCGGGAGGCTCAGATACGCAGTATTTT. Translated, it gives CASSYSRLAGGSDTQYF.

The table lists this clonotype with a few counts. V gene TRBV4-1 combines with J gene TRBJ1-5; D may be TRBD1 (6 bases). Trimming cost V 6 bases and J 0 bases, with 15 bases left between them. Germline CDR1 and CDR2: MGHRA and YSYEKL. This CDR3 is 16 amino acids long. The CDR3 here is CASSHGAGHSNQPQHF. The DNA for the CDR3 is TGCGCCAGCAGTCATGGTGCGGGACATAGCAATCAGCCCCAGCATTTT.

With regard to this clonotype: A read error may explain this, as a much larger clone is one base away. J is TRBJ2-7 and V is TRBV27; TRBD1 might be the D (5 bases). Germline values: CDR1 MNHEY, CDR2 SMNVEV (reference sequence). The CDR3 runs to 13 residues. The CDR3 loop reads CVSSPTATYEQYF. CDR3 nucleotides: TGTGTCAGCAGTCCGACAGCAACCTACGAGCAGTACTTC.

This clonotype has more than one count but fewer than ten. J is TRBJ2-7 and V is TRBV6-2 or TRBV6-3; the D is unclear. The CDR3 sequence is 13 residues long. V lost 8 bases, J lost 2 bases, and 13 bases lay in between. Germline V lookup: CDR1 MNHEY, CDR2 SVGEGT. CDR3 nucleotide sequence: TGTGCCAGCTCTGATCTGATCCCCTACGAGCAGTACTTC. This codes for CASSDLIPYEQYF.

This clonotype has a handful of counts. The chain uses TRBV18 and TRBJ2-1; D gene ambiguous. CDR1 is KGHSH, CDR2 LQKENI, per germline. V lost 6 bases and J lost 7, with 10 bases in between. This CDR3 region has 12 residues. The DNA for the CDR3 is TGTGCCAGCTCCTTACTCCCTAATGAGCAGTTCTTC. Its protein is CASSLLPNEQFF.

A few counts support this clonotype. The chain carries TRBV30 and TRBJ2-5; no reliable D call. V was shortened by 5 bases and J by 1 base, with 14 bases between the two germline ends. The CDR3 has 14 residues. Germline assignment: CDR1 GTSNPN and CDR2 SVGIG (reference sequence). CDR3 protein: CAWHSRIRQETQYF. The CDR3 DNA reads as TGTGCCTGGCACAGCAGGATCCGCCAAGAGACCCAGTACTTC.

The chain recombines TRBV10-3 with TRBJ1-2; D not certain. The CDR3 contains 11 residues. Trimming took off 4 bases at V and 5 bases at J, with 5 bases between the two ends. The germline gives CDR1 ENHRY, CDR2 SYGVKD. As DNA, the CDR3 is TGTGCCATCAGTGCAGCTTATGGCTACACCTTC. Encoded protein: CAISAAYGYTF.

At least ten counts were recorded for this clonotype. This sequence joins TRBV27 and TRBJ1-5, with D possibly matching TRBD1 (6 bases). The CDR3 consists of 14 residues. V was trimmed by 8 bases and J by 7 bases, leaving 18 bases between them. In germline, CDR1 is MNHEY, CDR2 SMNVEV (reference sequence). CDR3 nucleotide sequence: TGTGCCAGCCGTCAGACAGGACGGGAGCAGCCCCAGCATTTT. It codes for CASRQTGREQPQHF.

This clonotype was seen a handful of times. The V call is TRBV12-3 or TRBV12-4, the J call TRBJ1-1; no clear D. The CDR3 runs 13 residues. Between the trimmed V and J ends, which lost 6 bases and 4 bases, there was a span of 12 bases. CDR3 bases: TGTGCCAGCAGCCCTGGAGGGATCACTGAAGCTTTCTTT. Its protein product is CASSPGGITEAFF.

This clonotype was found a few times. The chain recombines TRBV10-3 with TRBJ2-7, with 11 bases fitting TRBD1. Germline V gene lookup returns CDR1 ENHRY and CDR2 SYGVKD. With 6 bases clipped from V and 6 bases from J, the junction kept 7 bases outside the gene matches. The CDR3 has 14 amino acids. As DNA, the CDR3 is TGTGCCATCAGCACCGGGACAGGGGGAGTCGAGCAGTACTTC. Its protein is CAISTGTGGVEQYF.

The rearrangement links TRBV28 to TRBJ2-7; D could derive from TRBD1 or TRBD2 (5 bases each). Germline CDR1 MDHEN, CDR2 SYDVKM. The CDR3 has 14 residues. V was pared by 9 bases and J by 2 bases, with 17 bases between. CDR3 sequence (DNA): TGTGCCAGTAGTCCCCGGCAGGGACCCTACGAGCAGTACTTC. This gives the protein CASSPRQGPYEQYF. The full variable domain, completed using reference TRBV28 and TRBJ2-7, is DVKVTQSSRYLVKRTGEKVFLECVQDMDHENMFWYRQDPGLGLRLIYFSYDVKMKEKGDIPEGYSVSREKKERFSLILESASTNQTSMYLCASSPRQGPYEQYFGPGTRLTVT.

This sequence joins TRBV7-9 and TRBJ2-3, with 10 bases fitting TRBD2. Germline CDR1 SEHNR, CDR2 FQNEAQ (reference sequence). The V segment lost 4 bases and the J segment 4 bases; nucleotides outside the gene matches: 5. The CDR3 extends over 15 amino acids. CDR3 sequence reads: CASSSSGRPPDTQYF. CDR3 in DNA: TGTGCCAGCAGCTCTAGCGGGAGACCCCCAGATACGCAGTATTTT.

The sample holds a few counts of this clonotype. This chain connects TRBV28 to TRBJ2-5; D possibly corresponds to TRBD1 (8 bases). The germline V gene encodes CDR1 MDHEN and CDR2 SYDVKM. The V end lost 5 bases, the J end lost 7 bases, and 23 bases lay between the germline ends. This CDR3 contains 16 residues. CDR3 DNA sequence: TGTGCCAGCAGTGCCCAGGGGGCGGGAGCGACTAGGACCCAGTACTTC. It specifies CASSAQGAGATRTQYF.

This clonotype was detected many times. This chain joins TRBV7-2 and TRBJ1-2, with D possibly being TRBD1 (5 bases). Germline V gene sequence: CDR1 SGHTA, CDR2 FQGNSA. This CDR3 is 16 amino acids long. Deletions cut 1 base from V and 1 base from J, with 13 bases between. Here the CDR3 reads CASSLGVGTLNYGYTF. CDR3 DNA sequence: TGTGCCAGCAGCTTAGGGGTGGGGACCCTTAACTATGGCTACACCTTC.

This clonotype was seen a handful of times. This chain uses TRBV2 with TRBJ1-5; 7 nucleotides line up with TRBD1. Germline V gene sequence: CDR1 SNHLY, CDR2 FYNNEI. The CDR3 is made up of 14 amino acids. After removal of 5 bases from V and 11 bases from J, the junction contained 12 bases not matched to a gene. CDR3 in DNA: TGTGCCAGCAGTACGGACAGGTCTCAATTTGCCCAGCATTTT. Translated, it gives CASSTDRSQFAQHF.

This clonotype appeared many times. V is TRBV6-2 or TRBV6-3 and J is TRBJ2-4; D unresolved. CDR1 is MNHEY, CDR2 SVGEGT, per germline. The CDR3 has 14 residues. Trimming stripped 2 bases from V and 8 bases from J, with 13 bases between. CDR3 nucleotides: TGTGCCAGCAGTTACGGTATCGCGCGAGACATTCAGTACTTC. This codes for CASSYGIARDIQYF.

The chain links TRBV27 to TRBJ2-5; 9 bases are shared with TRBD1. CDR1 and CDR2 (germline): MNHEY, SMNVEV (reference sequence). V gave up 5 bases and J gave up 2 bases; unmatched junction bases: 6. CDR3 length equals 15 residues. The CDR3: CASSPVDRGQETQYF. Written as DNA, the CDR3 is TGTGCCAGCAGTCCCGTCGACAGGGGGCAAGAGACCCAGTACTTC.

This clonotype occurred many times. The chain joins TRBV6-2 or TRBV6-3 to TRBJ2-7; 13 nucleotides match TRBD2. The V and J ends lost 8 bases and 5 bases, in that order; junction bases with no gene match: 6. Germline loops: CDR1 MNHEY, CDR2 SVGEGT. The CDR3 spans 14 residues. The CDR3 loop reads CASRTSGSPHEQYF. CDR3 DNA sequence: TGTGCCAGCCGGACTAGCGGGAGTCCCCACGAGCAGTACTTC.

J is TRBJ1-4 and V is TRBV20-1; TRBD1 matches 8 bases. The CDR3 spans 15 residues. Germline CDR1 and CDR2: DFQATT and SNEGSKA (reference sequence). Trimming took 3 bases from V and 6 from J; bases not matched to a gene: 9. In DNA form, the CDR3 reads TGCAGTGCTAGCGAGGCTGGACAGGGTGATGAAAAACTGTTTTTT. Translated: CSASEAGQGDEKLFF.

This clonotype showed up many times. A read error may produce the germline difference seen at one junction end. The V gene is TRBV24-1, the J gene TRBJ2-3; D gene uncertain. Germline assignment: CDR1 KGHDR and CDR2 SFDVKD. CDR3 length equals 15 residues. This CDR3 reads CVTSDLNPITDTQYF. CDR3 coding DNA: TGTGTCACCAGTGATTTGAACCCGATCACAGATACGCAGTATTTT.

Many counts were recorded for this clonotype. The CDR3 protein is CASMPNTMNTEAFF. CDR3 DNA sequence: TGTGCCAGCATGCCAAACACGATGAACACTGAAGCTTTCTTT. This sequence joins TRBV9 and TRBJ1-1; D unclear. This CDR3 comprises 14 residues. Germline CDR1 reads SGDLS; CDR2 reads YYNGEE. The germline V and J ends were trimmed by 6 bases and 0 bases, with 12 bases remaining between them.

This clonotype was recorded a few times. The genes are TRBV25-1 and TRBJ1-2; D is perhaps TRBD1 (6 bases). The CDR3 covers 12 residues. Trimming removed 5 bases from V and 5 bases from J, with 9 bases in between. Germline V gene sequence: CDR1 MGHDK, CDR2 SYGVNS. The CDR3 region has the DNA TGTGCCAGCAGTAGGACAGAGTATGGCTACACCTTC. Its protein is CASSRTEYGYTF.

At least ten counts were recorded for this clonotype. This sequence joins TRBV15 and TRBJ2-2, with no clear D. The CDR3 has 18 residues. The V gene lost 0 bases and the J gene lost 2 bases, with 16 bases spanning the gap. Germline loops: CDR1 LNHNV, CDR2 YYDKDF (reference sequence). CDR3 sequence reads: CATSRELRVSGNTGELFF. The CDR3 DNA follows: TGTGCCACCAGCAGAGAACTAAGGGTTTCCGGAAACACCGGGGAGCTGTTTTTT.

The table lists this clonotype with a few counts. This chain joins TRBV19 and TRBJ2-3; 10 bases line up with TRBD2. Unmatched junction bases numbered 7, after V lost 8 bases and J lost 5 bases. Germline loops: CDR1 LNHDA, CDR2 SQIVND (reference sequence). The CDR3 length is 14 residues. The CDR3 protein is CASRLAGERDTQYF. In DNA, the CDR3 is TGTGCCAGTCGTCTAGCGGGAGAAAGAGATACGCAGTATTTT.

This clonotype was seen many times. This chain uses TRBV6-2 or TRBV6-3 with TRBJ2-7, with 7 positions matching TRBD2. Germline-derived CDR1 and CDR2 are MNHEY and SVGEGT. V shed 6 bases, J shed 7 bases, and the junction held 12 bases outside the gene matches. This CDR3 has 14 amino acids. CDR3 region: CASRTATSSGEQYF. The CDR3 DNA follows: TGTGCCAGCAGAACGGCGACTAGCTCCGGGGAGCAGTACTTC.

This clonotype was detected a few times. The chain is built from TRBV28 and TRBJ1-6; no clear D gene. Per germline, CDR1 MDHEN and CDR2 SYDVKM. Between the trimmed V and J ends, which lost 7 bases and 0 bases, there was a span of 16 bases. This CDR3 contains 17 residues. CDR3 in amino acids: CASNSLGASSYNSPLHF. The CDR3 nucleotides are TGTGCCAGCAACTCGTTAGGCGCCAGCTCCTATAATTCACCCCTCCACTTT.

The table lists this clonotype with a few counts. The chain couples TRBV20-1 to TRBJ2-7, with 8 bases lining up with TRBD2. Germline loops: CDR1 DFQATT, CDR2 SNEGSKA (reference sequence). This CDR3 has 15 amino acids. V shed 3 bases, J shed 5 bases, and the junction held 12 bases outside the gene matches. CDR3 sequence (DNA): TGCAGTGCTAGTCACGGGACTAGAGGTTTCCACGAGCAGTACTTC. This encodes CSASHGTRGFHEQYF.

This clonotype was counted many times. The V and J genes are TRBV5-1 and TRBJ1-1, with a possible D match to TRBD1 (6 bases). The CDR3 runs to 13 residues. With 2 bases removed from V and 3 bases from J, the gap between germline ends came to 8 bases. Germline V lookup: CDR1 SGHRS, CDR2 YFSETQ. The CDR3 loop reads CASSFQGHTEAFF. In DNA, the CDR3 is TGCGCCAGCAGCTTTCAGGGGCACACTGAAGCTTTCTTT.

This clonotype has a count of ten or more. The chain employs TRBV29-1 and TRBJ1-4, with D uncertain. The CDR3 runs to 12 residues. Germline lookup yields CDR1 SQVTM and CDR2 ANQGSEA. Trimming pared 7 bases from V and 4 bases from J, leaving 10 bases between. The CDR3 bases are TGCAGCGGAGGCTACAGTAATGAAAAACTGTTTTTT. Its translation is CSGGYSNEKLFF.